The 20 T cell receptor beta chains presented below share a single source sample, sequenced in a study of beta chain features in type 1 diabetes. The study reverse transcribed the entire isolated RNA, so it sequenced expressed TCRB transcripts. Generated by immunoSEQ multiplex PCR, the TCRdb table keeps only in-frame clones and is missing some. The sample holds a few hundred thousand clones, about 20% seen once. The sequenced sample was naive CD4+ T cells from blood. These receptors originate from a woman aged 18-29 years in good health.

In its sample, this clone was seen a few times. This chain joins TRBV7-9 and TRBJ2-1; unclear D gene. The V end lost 5 bases, the J end lost 6 bases, and 8 bases lay between the germline ends. This CDR3 comprises 12 residues. Germline CDR1 SEHNR, CDR2 FQNEAQ (reference sequence). Written as DNA, the CDR3 is TGTGCCAGCAGCAGAACGGGCAATGAGCAGTTCTTC. Protein product: CASSRTGNEQFF. Full variable domain (outside the CDR3, taken from reference TRBV7-9 and TRBJ2-1): DTGVSQNPRHKITKRGQNVTFRCDPISEHNRLYWYRQTLGQGPEFLTYFQNEAQLEKSRLLSDRFSAERPKGSFSTLEIQRTEQGDSAMYLCASSRTGNEQFFGPGTRLTVL.

V is TRBV30 and J is TRBJ1-2, with TRBD1 matching 7 bases. With V trimmed by 0 bases and J by 3 bases, 4 bases remained unmatched. The V gene's germline CDR1 is GTSNPN and CDR2 SVGIG (reference sequence). CDR3 length: 14 residues. The CDR3: CAWSVRGRDYGYTF. In DNA form, the CDR3 reads TGTGCCTGGAGTGTTAGGGGGCGGGACTATGGCTACACCTTC. The complete variable domain, with remaining parts taken from reference TRBV30 and TRBJ1-2, reads SQTIHQWPATLVQPVGSPLSLECTVEGTSNPNLYWYRQAAGRGLQLLFYSVGIGQISSEVPQNLSASRPQDRQFILSSKKLLLSDSGFYLCAWSVRGRDYGYTFGSGTRLTVV.

This clone was seen more than once but under ten times. The V gene is TRBV5-1, the J gene TRBJ1-4, with D unclear. The V end lost 4 bases, the J end lost 4 bases, and 11 bases lay between the germline ends. The germline V gene encodes CDR1 SGHRS and CDR2 YFSETQ. The CDR3 is made up of 14 amino acids. The DNA of the CDR3 is TGCGCCAGCAGCCTAACCGGGAATAATGAAAAACTGTTTTTT. This encodes CASSLTGNNEKLFF.

V and J are TRBV30 and TRBJ2-7; a weak D match, TRBD2 (5 bases). CDR3 size: 12 residues. The ends were cut back, 2 bases at V and 7 bases at J, with 12 bases in the middle. The germline gives CDR1 GTSNPN, CDR2 SVGIG (reference sequence). This chain's CDR3 is CAWSRREREQYF. For the CDR3, the DNA is TGTGCCTGGAGTCGTCGGGAACGTGAGCAGTACTTC.

This clone was seen only a few times. The V call is TRBV29-1, the J call TRBJ2-7, with no clear D. Trimming took off 2 bases at V and 0 bases at J, with 11 bases between the two ends. The CDR3 is 14 residues long. Germline lookup yields CDR1 SQVTM and CDR2 ANQGSEA. CDR3 DNA: TGCAGCGTTGAAAAGGAGAAGATCTCCTACGAGCAGTACTTC. This sequence encodes CSVEKEKISYEQYF.

This clone was found a few times. V usage is TRBV2 and J usage is TRBJ1-1; D may be TRBD1 (6 bases). In germline, CDR1 is SNHLY, CDR2 FYNNEI. Trimming took 5 bases from V and 1 from J, leaving 8 bases between them. The CDR3 covers 13 residues. The CDR3 here is CASSPTGNTEAFF. The CDR3 DNA follows: TGTGCCAGCAGTCCGACAGGGAACACTGAAGCTTTCTTT.

In its sample, this clone was seen a few times. Other DNA variants within this sample encode the same CDR3. The V call is TRBV2, the J call TRBJ2-7, with D unclear. Germline V gene data show CDR1 as SNHLY and CDR2 as FYNNEI. The V and J ends lost 4 bases and 1 base respectively, with 5 bases between them. The CDR3 length is 12 residues. The CDR3 reads CASSAQSYEQYF. The CDR3 DNA is TGTGCCAGCAGTGCACAGTCCTACGAGCAGTACTTC.

This clone was counted between two and nine times. The chain has TRBV5-1 and TRBJ2-3; D gene uncertain. Germline CDR1 reads SGHRS; CDR2 reads YFSETQ. The CDR3 is made up of 13 amino acids. The germline V and J ends were trimmed by 0 bases and 6 bases, with 8 bases remaining between them. The CDR3 coding sequence is TGCGCCAGCAGCTTGGCAGCCAGGGATACGCAGTATTTT. As protein: CASSLAARDTQYF.

This clone was detected only a few times. The chain is built from TRBV10-3 and TRBJ2-5, with TRBD2 matching 9 bases. Germline CDR1 is ENHRY and CDR2 is SYGVKD. The V segment lost 3 bases and the J segment 2 bases; nucleotides outside the gene matches: 4. This CDR3 has 15 amino acids. As DNA, the CDR3 is TGTGCCATCAGTGACCCCAGCGGGGGGCAAGAGACCCAGTACTTC. Its translation is CAISDPSGGQETQYF.

This clone was detected a few times. The chain couples TRBV6-1 to TRBJ2-7; 8 positions agree with TRBD1. Germline trimming cut 8 bases from V and 3 bases from J; bases unmatched to any gene: 9. The CDR3 runs 14 residues. The germline V gene encodes CDR1 MNHNS and CDR2 SASEGT. CDR3 nucleotide sequence: TGTGCCAGCGGACAGGGCGTGTTGGTCTACGAGCAGTACTTC. This translates into CASGQGVLVYEQYF.

A few counts support this clone. This chain links TRBV9 with TRBJ2-7; TRBD1 matches at 8 bases. The CDR3 covers 13 residues. With 4 bases clipped from V and 6 bases from J, the junction kept 6 bases outside the gene matches. Germline CDR1 and CDR2: SGDLS and YYNGEE. The CDR3 nucleotides are TGTGCCAGCAGCCCCGAAACAGGGGGCGAGCAGTACTTC. Amino acids: CASSPETGGEQYF.

The genes are TRBV5-1 and TRBJ1-5, with D tentatively TRBD1 (5 bases). The ends were cut back, 10 bases at V and 1 base at J, with 15 bases in the middle. This CDR3 comprises 14 residues. CDR1 is SGHRS and CDR2 is YFSETQ in the germline V gene. CDR3 nucleotides: TGCGCCGGGGTTTGGGGGGTAAGCAATCAGCCCCAGCATTTT. This gives the protein CAGVWGVSNQPQHF.

The V and J genes are TRBV29-1 and TRBJ1-1, with TRBD1 identical over 8 bases. The CDR3 loop spans 12 amino acids. With 7 bases clipped from V and 6 bases from J, the junction kept 7 bases outside the gene matches. The germline CDR1 and CDR2 sequences are SQVTM and ANQGSEA. The chain's CDR3 is CSGRQGWAEAFF. In DNA, the CDR3 is TGCAGCGGCCGACAGGGGTGGGCTGAAGCTTTCTTT. The variable domain in full, with the rest retrieved from reference TRBV29-1 and TRBJ1-1, is SAVISQKPSRDICQRGTSLTIQCQVDSQVTMMFWYRQQPGQSLTLIATANQGSEATYESGFVIDKFPISRPNLTFSTLTVSNMSPEDSSIYLCSGRQGWAEAFFGQGTRLTVV.

This clone has more than one count but fewer than ten. The chain links TRBV12-5 to TRBJ2-1, with D possibly TRBD2 on 6 matching bases. CDR1 is LGHNT and CDR2 is FRNRAP in the germline V gene. The CDR3 has 16 residues. V dropped 1 base and J dropped 8 bases, with 18 bases sitting between them. The CDR3 spells CASGLGQDGGGDEQFF. The CDR3 DNA sequence: TGTGCTAGTGGTTTGGGCCAGGACGGGGGTGGGGATGAGCAGTTCTTC.

A few counts support this clone. This chain uses TRBV28 with TRBJ1-2, with D unclear. Germline V gene lookup returns CDR1 MDHEN and CDR2 SYDVKM. Trimming stripped 6 bases from V and 4 bases from J, with 12 bases between. There are 13 residues in the CDR3. Here the CDR3 reads CASRGGPLYGYTF. DNA for the CDR3: TGTGCCAGCAGGGGAGGACCGCTCTATGGCTACACCTTC.

This clone was observed a handful of times. The chain has TRBV7-9 and TRBJ2-7; TRBD2 agrees at 7 bases. The CDR3 covers 12 residues. J lost 6 bases, V lost 5 bases, and 4 bases had no gene match. Germline loops: CDR1 SEHNR, CDR2 FQNEAQ (reference sequence). CDR3 DNA: TGTGCCAGCAGCCGGACTAGTAGCGAGCAGTACTTC. Its translation is CASSRTSSEQYF.

This clone turned up a few times. The J gene is TRBJ2-7, the V gene TRBV10-3, with no clear D. V was shortened by 0 bases and J by 6 bases, with 3 bases between the two germline ends. The CDR3 loop spans 11 amino acids. The germline V gene encodes CDR1 ENHRY and CDR2 SYGVKD. The CDR3 sequence is CAISESSEQYF. In DNA form, the CDR3 reads TGTGCCATCAGTGAGTCCAGCGAGCAGTACTTC.

In its sample, this clone was seen a few times. This chain connects TRBV7-9 to TRBJ2-7, with 8 bases fitting TRBD1. The CDR3 is 15 amino acids. Germline lookup yields CDR1 SEHNR and CDR2 FQNEAQ (reference sequence). With V trimmed by 3 bases and J by 5 bases, 9 bases remained unmatched. Written as DNA, the CDR3 is TGTGCCAGCAGCTTGAGGGTTGCAGGGGGCAACGAGCAGTACTTC. This codes for CASSLRVAGGNEQYF.

This clone has more than one count but fewer than ten. V is TRBV29-1 and J is TRBJ1-1; D is ambiguous. The CDR3 loop spans 14 amino acids. V dropped 4 bases and J dropped 8 bases, with 20 bases sitting between them. The V gene's germline CDR1 is SQVTM and CDR2 ANQGSEA. Written as DNA, the CDR3 is TGCAGCGTTGTACCGGGGTCCGAGAGCGTCGAAGCTTTCTTT. This translates into CSVVPGSESVEAFF.

This chain uses TRBV7-2 with TRBJ2-5; D is unresolved. V was trimmed by 5 bases and J by 5 bases, leaving 6 bases between them. CDR1 and CDR2 (germline): SGHTA, FQGNSA. CDR3 length: 11 amino acids. The CDR3 protein is CASSKSETQYF. In DNA, the CDR3 is TGTGCCAGCAGCAAGAGCGAGACCCAGTACTTC.